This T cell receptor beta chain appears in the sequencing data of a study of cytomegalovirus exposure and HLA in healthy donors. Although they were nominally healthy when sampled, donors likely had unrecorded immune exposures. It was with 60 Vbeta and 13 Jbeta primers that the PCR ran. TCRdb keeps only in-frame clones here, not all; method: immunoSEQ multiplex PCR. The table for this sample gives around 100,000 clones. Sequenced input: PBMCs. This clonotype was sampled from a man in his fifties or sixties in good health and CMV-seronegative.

The CDR3 region is CASRHRGGITEAFF. CDR3 coding DNA: TGTGCCAGCAGGCACAGGGGGGGGATCACTGAAGCTTTCTTT. V usage is TRBV6-1 and J usage is TRBJ1-1; 8 positions match TRBD1. J lost 4 bases, V lost 6 bases, and 7 bases had no gene match. The length of the CDR3 is 14 residues. Germline V CDR1 and CDR2: MNHNS, SASEGT.